This section outlines one T cell receptor beta chain sequence together with its context. Only in-frame clones appear in the TCRdb table, and some are missing; sequencing was by immunoSEQ multiplex PCR. Of over 85,000 clones detected, roughly 89% appear once; the ten largest clones hold less than 0.35%. The sample belongs to a study of OX40 agonist ivuxolimab in advanced cancers. Whole-study context: Partial responses were achieved by three patients: one hepatocellular carcinoma, two cutaneous melanoma.

CDR1 is MNHNS and CDR2 is SASEGT in the germline V gene. With 4 bases clipped from V and 2 bases from J, the junction kept 9 bases outside the gene matches. The CDR3 runs to 16 residues. The gene calls are TRBV6-1 and TRBJ2-5; 8 bases match TRBD2. This sequence was found in an adult with an advanced solid tumor such as melanoma, head and neck, liver or kidney cancer. The material sequenced was CD4+ or CD8+ T cells sorted from blood, taken in a trial of the OX40 agonist ivuxolimab. CDR3 residues: CASSVLSGGGQETQYF. CDR3 DNA: TGTGCCAGCAGTGTATTATCGGGAGGGGGGCAAGAGACCCAGTACTTC.